This T cell receptor beta chain was profiled in a study of regulatory T cells in long-lasting Graves disease. Across the study: Antithyroid drugs had been taken by newly diagnosed Graves' patients for under 3 months.

Arm-PCR with iRepertoire HTBI primers amplified the CDR3 regions for these TCR beta libraries. Each CDR3 protein is one row after TCRdb ran MiXCR on the multiplex PCR reads. In the table there are 440,000 or so distinct CDR3 sequences, about a sixth of which are singletons. CDR3 size: 15 residues. V shed 6 bases and J 3 bases; nucleotides not matched to a gene: 10. Germline V gene sequence: CDR1 DFQATT, CDR2 SNEGSKA (reference sequence). Time point in this sample: newly diagnosed GD, antithyroid drugs for less than 3 months. Researchers made the TCR library from RNA that was extracted from PBMCs. Findings and caveats of the study: Gene preferences differed: TRBV28, TRBJ1-2, TRBJ2-5 in persistent cases.

Points on this clonotype: Its antigen is still unknown.

The data also belong to a second study, concerning T cells in Graves' hyperthyroidism and ophthalmopathy. As that report states: During a first-round RT-PCR of the TCR CDR3, the HTBI primer set was used.

The chain couples TRBV20-1 to TRBJ2-1; 8 bases match TRBD1. The TCR comes from a woman in her thirties with Graves disease. The source was peripheral blood mononuclear cells (PBMCs), collected at new diagnosis, from a patient treated with antithyroid drugs. In DNA, the CDR3 is TGCAGTGCCCCCCCCCAGGGGGCTATCTACAATGAGCAGTTCTTC. Amino acid sequence: CSAPPQGAIYNEQFF.